This T cell receptor beta chain was observed in a study of T-cell reconstitution after alpha-beta-depleted transplantation in children. Ten or more counts support this clonotype. Researchers prepared the TCRbeta library using unique molecular identifiers, the study reports. TCRdb reanalysed the PCR reads using MiXCR and keeps one entry per CDR3 protein. There are fewer than 1 million distinct CDR3 sequences in the sample; around 17% occur only once, and approximately 5% lies in the top ten. V lost 6 bases, J lost 5 bases, and 9 bases stayed unmatched. Per germline, CDR1 SQVTM and CDR2 ANQGSEA. The CDR3 contains 14 residues.

Here the sequenced sample was PBMCs, mostly from graft donor cells, taken 360 days after TCRalphabeta/CD19-depleted stem cell transplant. The chain is built from TRBV29-1 and TRBJ2-7; TRBD1 aligns across 11 bases. This sequence was found in a male patient between 10 and 17 years old who had a stem cell transplant for acute lymphoblastic leukemia, so the T cells may come from the graft donor. In nucleotides, the CDR3 is TGCAGCGTAAGGACAGGGGGCAAGGGGGACGAGCAGTACTTC. This sequence encodes CSVRTGGKGDEQYF.